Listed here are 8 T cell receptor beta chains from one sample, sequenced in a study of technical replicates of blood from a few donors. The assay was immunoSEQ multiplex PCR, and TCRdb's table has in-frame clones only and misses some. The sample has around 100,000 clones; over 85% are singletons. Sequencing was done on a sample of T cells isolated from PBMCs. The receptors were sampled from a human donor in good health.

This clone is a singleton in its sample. The CDR3 sequence: CASTGLEANVLTF. The DNA for the CDR3 is TGTGCCAGTACAGGGCTTGAGGCCAACGTCCTGACTTTC. V usage is TRBV10-3 and J usage is TRBJ2-6, with D possibly matching TRBD1 (6 bases). This CDR3 spans 13 amino acids. Trimming stripped 10 bases from V and 6 bases from J, with 13 bases between. In germline, CDR1 is ENHRY, CDR2 SYGVKD.

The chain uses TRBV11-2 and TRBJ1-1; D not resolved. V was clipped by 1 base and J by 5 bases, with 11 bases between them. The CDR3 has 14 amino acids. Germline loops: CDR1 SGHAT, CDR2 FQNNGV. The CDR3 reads CASSLVQIWTEAFF. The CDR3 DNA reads TGTGCCAGCAGCTTAGTTCAGATTTGGACTGAAGCTTTCTTT.

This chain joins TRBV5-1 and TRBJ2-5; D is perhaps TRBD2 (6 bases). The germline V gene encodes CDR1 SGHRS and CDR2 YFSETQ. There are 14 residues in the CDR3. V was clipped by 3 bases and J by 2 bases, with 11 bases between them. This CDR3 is CASSSGRDQETQYF. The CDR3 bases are TGCGCCAGCAGCTCCGGGCGGGATCAAGAGACCCAGTACTTC.

The CDR3 loop reads CASSKPLPNTEAFF. The CDR3 nucleotides are TGCGCCAGCAGTAAGCCCCTTCCGAACACTGAAGCTTTCTTT. This rearrangement joins TRBV5-1 to TRBJ1-1; no firm D call. CDR3 size: 14 residues. From germline, CDR1 is SGHRS and CDR2 YFSETQ. V lost 5 bases, J lost 1 base, and 12 bases lay in between.

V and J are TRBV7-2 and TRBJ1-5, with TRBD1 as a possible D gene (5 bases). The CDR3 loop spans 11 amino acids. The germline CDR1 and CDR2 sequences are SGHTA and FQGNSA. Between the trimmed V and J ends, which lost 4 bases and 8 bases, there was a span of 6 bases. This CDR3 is CASSSGEPQHF. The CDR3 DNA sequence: TGTGCCAGCAGCTCGGGGGAGCCCCAGCATTTT.

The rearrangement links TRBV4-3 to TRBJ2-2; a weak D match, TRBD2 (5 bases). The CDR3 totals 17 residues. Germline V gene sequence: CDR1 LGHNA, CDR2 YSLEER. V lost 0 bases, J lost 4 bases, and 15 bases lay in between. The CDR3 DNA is TGCGCCAGCAGCCAAGAATTAGGGCTAGCTATCACCGGGGAGCTGTTTTTT. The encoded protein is CASSQELGLAITGELFF.

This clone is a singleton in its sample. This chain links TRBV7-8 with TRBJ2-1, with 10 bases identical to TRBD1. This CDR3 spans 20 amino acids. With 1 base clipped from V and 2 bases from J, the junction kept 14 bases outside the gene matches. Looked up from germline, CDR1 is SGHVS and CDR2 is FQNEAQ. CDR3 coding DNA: TGTGCCAGCAGCTTAGAGGGGACAGGGGCTCTCTTGGGGCCCTACAATGAGCAGTTCTTC. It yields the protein CASSLEGTGALLGPYNEQFF.

DNA for the CDR3: TGTGCCAGCAGTGACTTCCCAGATACGCAGTATTTT. Its translation: CASSDFPDTQYF. The chain joins TRBV5-4 to TRBJ2-3; D gene unclear. Trimming left V 5 bases short and J 4 bases short, with 8 bases between. The CDR3 runs 12 residues. CDR1 is SGHNT and CDR2 is YYREEE in the germline V gene (reference sequence).